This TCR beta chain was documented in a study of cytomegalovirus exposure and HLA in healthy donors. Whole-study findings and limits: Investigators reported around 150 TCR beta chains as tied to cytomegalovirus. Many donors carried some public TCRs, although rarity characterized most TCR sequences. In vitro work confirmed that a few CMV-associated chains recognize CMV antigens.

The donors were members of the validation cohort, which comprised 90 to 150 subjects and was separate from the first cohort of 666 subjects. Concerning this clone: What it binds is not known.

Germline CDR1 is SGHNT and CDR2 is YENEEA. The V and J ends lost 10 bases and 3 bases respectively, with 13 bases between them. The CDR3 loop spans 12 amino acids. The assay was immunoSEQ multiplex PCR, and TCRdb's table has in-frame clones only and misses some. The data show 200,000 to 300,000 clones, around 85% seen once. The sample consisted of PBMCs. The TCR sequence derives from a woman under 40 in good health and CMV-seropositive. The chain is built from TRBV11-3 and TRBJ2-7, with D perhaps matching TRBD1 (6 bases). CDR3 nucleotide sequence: TGTGCCACCCAGGACAGCCTCTACGAGCAGTACTTC. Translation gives CATQDSLYEQYF.